A selection of T cell receptor beta chains follows, all from one sample in a study of cytomegalovirus exposure and HLA in healthy donors. Produced via immunoSEQ multiplex PCR; TCRdb's table is partial and in-frame only. The sample lists about 90,000 clones; about three fifths were seen once. The sequenced sample consisted of PBMCs. The receptor source for this set is a woman aged 25 to 45 in good health and CMV-seropositive. Each CDR3 is given without its conserved first and last residue.

V	J	CDR3
TRBV10-1	TRBJ2-1	ASGGGTYNEQF
TRBV4-2	TRBJ2-5	ASSPRPGGGQETQY
TRBV11-2	TRBJ2-5	ASSHSAGDGQETQY
TRBV7-3	TRBJ1-1	ASSLSRTGDGTEAF
TRBV6-4	TRBJ1-2	ASSQTGGGGYT
TRBV2	NA	ASRLDRGLTRSYEQY
TRBV7-7	TRBJ2-1	ASSPSGTDNEQF
TRBV19	TRBJ1-5	ASTDRGNQPQH
TRBV5-1	TRBJ2-2	ASSLRTPGTVNTGELF
TRBV28	TRBJ1-3	ASRDRTGAGNTIY
TRBV6-1	TRBJ1-2	ASVEGGGGIYGYT
TRBV6-4	TRBJ2-3	ASSDSGRGSTDTQY
TRBV6-1	TRBJ2-7	ASRATSSEQY
TRBV6-5	TRBJ2-7	ASSYNPSYSYEQY
TRBV11-2	TRBJ2-7	ASSLAPGQGASEQY
TRBV15	TRBJ1-6	ATSGQSYNSPLH
TRBV19	TRBJ1-5	ASRGDQPQH
TRBV4-3	TRBJ2-3	ASSPQHGTSGGRADTQY
TRBV7-9	TRBJ1-1	ASSRQLNTEAF
TRBV2	TRBJ2-7	ASSPTGGPYEQY
TRBV4-2	TRBJ2-2	ASSQASGSNANTGELF
TRBV7-9	TRBJ2-7	ASSNTGYEQY
TRBV2	TRBJ1-4	ASSPWDRGGEKLF
TRBV9	TRBJ2-1	ASSATSGGAGVEQF
TRBV5-1	TRBJ2-5	ASSFAGRAETQY
TRBV7-8	TRBJ2-2	ASSLVVRTSGGADTGELF
TRBV11-3	TRBJ2-7	ASSLSGQVSYEQY
TRBV7-3	TRBJ2-7	ASSFASGGFYEQY
TRBV27	TRBJ1-1	ASSSGSTLNTEAF
TRBV19	TRBJ2-3	ASSILGDNTDTQY
TRBV14	TRBJ1-2	ASSQSTGYYGYT
TRBV4-3	TRBJ2-6	ASSQDTGVGANVLT
TRBV27	TRBJ1-6	ASSPSGTGDSPLH
TRBV5-1	TRBJ1-1	ASSLVPSMNTEAF
TRBV6-1	TRBJ1-2	ASSERTGASYGYT
TRBV30	TRBJ1-1	AWSSSLMNTEAF
TRBV11-2	TRBJ2-1	ASNDGLAGFNEQF
TRBV19	TRBJ2-3	ASSIASGLDTQY
TRBV14	TRBJ2-5	ASSQDFSKTETQY
TRBV5-6	TRBJ2-7	ASSLGRGLYEQY
TRBV7-9	TRBJ2-7	ASSLGQGVDEQY
TRBV7-9	TRBJ1-1	ASSPSSLLNTEAF
TRBV5-5	TRBJ2-7	ASSLAPLGRGDYEQY
TRBV5-1	TRBJ1-2	ASSLNSDYGYT
TRBV11-3	TRBJ2-7	ASSLSEDYEQY
TRBV30	TRBJ1-5	AWTSGSLNQPQH
TRBV6-5	TRBJ1-5	ASSFRDRYQPQH
TRBV19	TRBJ1-4	ASSWRTGEEKLF
TRBV4-1	TRBJ2-1	ASSQGTSGGALNEQF
TRBV4-3	TRBJ2-2	ASSQEPSGGAGELF
TRBV7-9	TRBJ1-2	ASSQRDGLRGYT
TRBV4-1	TRBJ1-4	ASSLSGQLNEKLF
TRBV7-9	TRBJ2-5	ASSWDRGLETQY
TRBV10-3	TRBJ1-2	AISETGNYGYT
TRBV15	TRBJ2-3	ATSRTLDTQY